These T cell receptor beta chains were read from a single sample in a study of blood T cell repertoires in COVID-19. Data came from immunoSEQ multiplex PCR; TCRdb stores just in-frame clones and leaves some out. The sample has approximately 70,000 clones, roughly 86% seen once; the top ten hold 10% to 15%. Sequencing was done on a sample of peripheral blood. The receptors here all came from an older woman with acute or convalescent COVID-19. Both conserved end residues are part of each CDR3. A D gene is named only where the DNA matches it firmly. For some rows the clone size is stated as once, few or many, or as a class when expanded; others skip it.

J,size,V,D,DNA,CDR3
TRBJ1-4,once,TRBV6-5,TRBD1,TGTGCCAGCAGCCTGGACAGGGCCAATGAAAAACTGTTTTTT,CASSLDRANEKLFF
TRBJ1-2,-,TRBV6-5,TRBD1,TGTGCCAGCAGTTACCTTCGGACAGGAGGCCATGGCTACACCTTC,CASSYLRTGGHGYTF
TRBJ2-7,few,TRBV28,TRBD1,TGTGCCAGCAGTGGACAGGGGGTAACCTACGAGCAGTACTTC,CASSGQGVTYEQYF
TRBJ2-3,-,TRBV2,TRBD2,TGTGCCAGCCTTCCCACTAGCGGGGGGGGCTATACGCAGTATTTT,CASLPTSGGGYTQYF
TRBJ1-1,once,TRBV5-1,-,TGCGCCAGCAGCTTGGTTTCGGTCGAGGGCACTGAAGCTTTCTTT,CASSLVSVEGTEAFF
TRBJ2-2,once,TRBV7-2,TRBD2,TGTGCCAGCAGCTTAGGTGGCGGGGGGGCCCCCGGGGAGCTGTTTTTT,CASSLGGGGAPGELFF
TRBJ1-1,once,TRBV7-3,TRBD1,TGTGCCAGCAGCTTAGCCGGACAGGGAACGGGCACTGAAGCTTTCTTT,CASSLAGQGTGTEAFF
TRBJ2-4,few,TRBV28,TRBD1,TGTGCCAGCAGTTCGTATCAGGGGGCTGTGGACATTCAGTACTTC,CASSSYQGAVDIQYF
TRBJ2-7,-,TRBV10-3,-,TGTGCCATCGGGGGTGGGACTGCCGAGCAGTACTTC,CAIGGGTAEQYF
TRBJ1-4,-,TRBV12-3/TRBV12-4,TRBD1,TGTGCCAGCAGTTTTGGACAGGGGGAAAAACTGTTTTTT,CASSFGQGEKLFF
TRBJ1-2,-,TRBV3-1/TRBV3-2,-,TGTGCCAGCAGCCAAGTTAAAGGGGGAGGCTACACCTTC,CASSQVKGGGYTF
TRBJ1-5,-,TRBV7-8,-,TGTGCCAGCAGTTCCTGGATGGGGCAACAGCCCCAGCATTTT,CASSSWMGQQPQHF
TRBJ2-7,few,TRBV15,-,TGTGCCACCAGCAGAGTCAGGGGACAAACCTACGAGCAGTACTTC,CATSRVRGQTYEQYF
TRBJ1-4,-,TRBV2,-,TGTGCCAGCAGCGAGACTAATGAAAAACTGTTTTTT,CASSETNEKLFF
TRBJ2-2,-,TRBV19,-,TGTGCCAGTAGTCCAAGATCAGGGATGAACACCGGGGAGCTGTTTTTT,CASSPRSGMNTGELFF
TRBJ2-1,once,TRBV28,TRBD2,TGTGCCAGCCGAAGAGCGGGGGATATAAACAATGAGCAGTTCTTC,CASRRAGDINNEQFF
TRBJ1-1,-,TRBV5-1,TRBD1,TGCGCCAGCAGCTACGGACAGGGAAGTGCTGAAGCTTTCTTT,CASSYGQGSAEAFF
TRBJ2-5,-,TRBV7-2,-,TGTGCCAGCAGCTTAGGGGCGGGGGCCATGGAGACCCAGTACTTC,CASSLGAGAMETQYF
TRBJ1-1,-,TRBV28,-,TGTGCCAGCAGTACCTACCAGCAGGGTCGCGCGAACACTGAAGCTTTCTTT,CASSTYQQGRANTEAFF
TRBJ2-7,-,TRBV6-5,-,TGTGCCAGCACGACAGTCCAGGAGCAGTACTTC,CASTTVQEQYF
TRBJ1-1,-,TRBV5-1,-,TGCGCCAGCAGCTTGAACGGGGAGGGCACTGAAGCTTTCTTT,CASSLNGEGTEAFF
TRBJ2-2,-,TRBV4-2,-,TGTGCCAGCAGCCGTGACAGATGGAACACCGGGGAGCTGTTTTTT,CASSRDRWNTGELFF
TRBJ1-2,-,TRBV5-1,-,TGCGCCAGCAGCTTTGGGGGCGAGGGTGGCTACACCTTC,CASSFGGEGGYTF
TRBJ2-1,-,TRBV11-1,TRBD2,TGTGCCAGCAGCTTAAGTAGGGACTACTTGATCTTC,CASSLSRDYLIF
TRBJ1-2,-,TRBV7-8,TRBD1,TGTGCCAGCAGCTTAAAGGACAGGGGGAATTCGGTTGGCTACACCTTC,CASSLKDRGNSVGYTF
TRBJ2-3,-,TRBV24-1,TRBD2,TGTGCCACCGGGGCTGCGGGGGGACGCACAGATACGCAGTATTTT,CATGAAGGRTDTQYF
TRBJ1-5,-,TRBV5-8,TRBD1,TGTGCCAGCAGCTTGGGACAGGGTTTAGGTCAGCCCCAGCATTTT,CASSLGQGLGQPQHF
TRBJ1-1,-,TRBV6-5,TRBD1,TGTGCCAGTACCACAGGGGGCGGCACTGAAGCTTTCTTT,CASTTGGGTEAFF
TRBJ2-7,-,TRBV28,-,TGTGCCAGCAGTCGCGGGACAGAGATTCTCTACGAGCAGTACTTC,CASSRGTEILYEQYF
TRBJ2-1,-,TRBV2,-,TGTGCCAAACTAGTTGTCAATGAGCAGTTCTTC,CAKLVVNEQFF
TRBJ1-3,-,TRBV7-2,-,TGTGCCAGCAGTCCTCGGGGAGGGAGAAACACCATATATTTT,CASSPRGGRNTIYF
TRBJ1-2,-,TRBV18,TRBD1,TGTGCCAGCTCAGCGACAGGGCGAGCTAATGGCTACACCTTC,CASSATGRANGYTF
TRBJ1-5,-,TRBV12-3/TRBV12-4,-,TGTGCCAGCGGAATTGGAGGGCAGCCCCAGCATTTT,CASGIGGQPQHF
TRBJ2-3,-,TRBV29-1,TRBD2,TGCAGCGTTGGAGGGGCTAGCGGGGGGGCCAGCACAGATACGCAGTATTTT,CSVGGASGGASTDTQYF
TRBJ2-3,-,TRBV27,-,TGTGCCAGCAGTAGACGGGACAATAGTGGGGCAGATACGCAGTATTTT,CASSRRDNSGADTQYF
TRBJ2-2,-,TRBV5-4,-,TGTGCCAGCAGCCCGGAGGGGACCCATCGGGAGCTGTTTTTT,CASSPEGTHRELFF
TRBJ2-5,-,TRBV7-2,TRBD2,TGTGCCAGCAGCTCGGGACTAGCGGGGGGTGGACAAGAGACCCAGTACTTC,CASSSGLAGGGQETQYF
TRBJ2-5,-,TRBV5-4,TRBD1,TGTGCCAGCAGCCCCGGGACAGATCAAGAGACCCAGTACTTC,CASSPGTDQETQYF
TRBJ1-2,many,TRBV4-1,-,TGCGCCAGCAGCCAGGGTTTTGGGAGAGATGGCTACACCTTC,CASSQGFGRDGYTF
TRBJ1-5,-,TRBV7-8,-,TGTGCCAGCAGGTTAGGGCCCAGGGGTCCCAGTATCAATCAGCCCCAGCATTTT,CASRLGPRGPSINQPQHF
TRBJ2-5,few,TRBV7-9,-,TGTGCCAGCAGCTCCAGGGGCCCGGAGACCCAGTACTTC,CASSSRGPETQYF
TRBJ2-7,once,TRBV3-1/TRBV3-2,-,TGTGCCAGCAGCCAAGATAACGGAGGGCGTAGGCAGTACTTC,CASSQDNGGRRQYF
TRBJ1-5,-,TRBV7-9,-,TGTGCCAGCAGCTTAGCAATACCGGGCAATCAGCCCCAGCATTTT,CASSLAIPGNQPQHF
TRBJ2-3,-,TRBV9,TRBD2,TGTGCCAGCAGCGCGACTAGCGGGGGGGAAGATACGCAGTATTTT,CASSATSGGEDTQYF
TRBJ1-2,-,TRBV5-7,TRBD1,TGTGCCAGCAGCGGGGACAGGGTTCCGACCTATGGCTACACCTTC,CASSGDRVPTYGYTF
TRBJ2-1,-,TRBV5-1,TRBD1,TGCGCCAGCAATCTGAGGACAGGGAACTACAATGAGCAGTTCTTC,CASNLRTGNYNEQFF
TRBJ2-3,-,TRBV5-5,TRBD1,TGTGCCAGCAGCCTGGGACAGGGCCCAGATACGCAGTATTTT,CASSLGQGPDTQYF
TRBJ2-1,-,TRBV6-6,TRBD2,TGTGCCAGCAGTTATCCGGGGGGGCCCTTGGACAATGAGCAGTTCTTC,CASSYPGGPLDNEQFF
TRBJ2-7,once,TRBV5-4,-,TGTGCCAGCAGCTCTTGGGTCAGCTCGGCGGAATACGAGCAGTACTTC,CASSSWVSSAEYEQYF
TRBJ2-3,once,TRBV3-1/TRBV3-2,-,TGTGCCAGCAGCCAGGGCTGGCCTGATACGCAGTATTTT,CASSQGWPDTQYF